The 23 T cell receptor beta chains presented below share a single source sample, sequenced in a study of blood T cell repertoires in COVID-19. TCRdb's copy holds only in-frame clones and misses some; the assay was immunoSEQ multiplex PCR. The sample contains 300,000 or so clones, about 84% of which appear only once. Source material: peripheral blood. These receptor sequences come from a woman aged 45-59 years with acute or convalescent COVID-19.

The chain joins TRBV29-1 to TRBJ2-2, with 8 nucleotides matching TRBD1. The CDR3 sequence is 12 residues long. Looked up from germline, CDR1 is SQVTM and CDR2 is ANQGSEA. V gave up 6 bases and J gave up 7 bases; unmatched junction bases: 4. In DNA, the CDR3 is TGCAGCGTGCGGACAGGGTTCGGGGAGCTGTTTTTT. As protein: CSVRTGFGELFF.

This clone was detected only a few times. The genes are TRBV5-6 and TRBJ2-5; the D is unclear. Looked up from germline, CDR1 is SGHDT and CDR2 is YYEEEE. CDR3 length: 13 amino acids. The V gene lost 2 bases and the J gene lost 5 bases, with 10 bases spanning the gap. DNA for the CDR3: TGTGCCAGCAGCTTTCCGTCCGGTGAGACCCAGTACTTC. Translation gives CASSFPSGETQYF. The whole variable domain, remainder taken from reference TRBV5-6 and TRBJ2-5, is DAGVTQSPTHLIKTRGQQVTLRCSPKSGHDTVSWYQQALGQGPQFIFQYYEEEERQRGNFPDRFSGHQFPNYSSELNVNALLLGDSALYLCASSFPSGETQYFGPGTRLLVL.

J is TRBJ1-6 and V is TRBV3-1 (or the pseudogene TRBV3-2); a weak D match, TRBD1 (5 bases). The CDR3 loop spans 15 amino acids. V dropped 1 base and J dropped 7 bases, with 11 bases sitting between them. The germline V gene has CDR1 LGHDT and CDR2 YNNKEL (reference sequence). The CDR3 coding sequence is TGTGCCAGCAGCCAAGTCGTCCAGGGAAATTCACCCCTCCACTTT. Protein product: CASSQVVQGNSPLHF.

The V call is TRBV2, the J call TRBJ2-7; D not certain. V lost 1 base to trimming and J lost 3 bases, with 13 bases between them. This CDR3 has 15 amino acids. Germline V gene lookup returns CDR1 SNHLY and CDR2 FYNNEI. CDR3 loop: CASSEDRIGVYEQYF. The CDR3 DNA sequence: TGTGCCAGCAGTGAAGATCGGATAGGAGTCTACGAGCAGTACTTC.

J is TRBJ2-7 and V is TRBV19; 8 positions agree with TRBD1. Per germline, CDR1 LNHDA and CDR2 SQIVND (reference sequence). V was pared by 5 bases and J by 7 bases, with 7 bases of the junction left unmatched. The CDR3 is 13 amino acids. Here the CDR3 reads CASSPDRVREQYF. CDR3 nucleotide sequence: TGTGCCAGTAGTCCGGACAGGGTAAGGGAGCAGTACTTC.

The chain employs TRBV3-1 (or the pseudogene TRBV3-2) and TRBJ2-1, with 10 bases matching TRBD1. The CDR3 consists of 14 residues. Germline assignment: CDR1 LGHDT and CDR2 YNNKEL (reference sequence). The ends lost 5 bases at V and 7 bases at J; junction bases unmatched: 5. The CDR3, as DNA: TGTGCCAGCAGCTTTGGACAGGGGGGGAATGAGCAGTTCTTC. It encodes CASSFGQGGNEQFF.

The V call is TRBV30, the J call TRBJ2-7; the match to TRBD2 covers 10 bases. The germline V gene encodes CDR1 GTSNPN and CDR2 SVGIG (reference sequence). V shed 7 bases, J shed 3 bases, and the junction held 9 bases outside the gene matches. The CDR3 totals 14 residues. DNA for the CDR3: TGTGCCTCGAGGACTAGCGGACGGCTCTACGAGCAGTACTTC. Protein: CASRTSGRLYEQYF.

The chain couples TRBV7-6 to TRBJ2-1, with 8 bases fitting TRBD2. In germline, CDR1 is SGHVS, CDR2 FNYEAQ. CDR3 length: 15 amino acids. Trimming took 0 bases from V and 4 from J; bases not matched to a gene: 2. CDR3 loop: CASSLASGIYNEQFF. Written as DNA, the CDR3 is TGTGCCAGCAGCTTAGCTAGCGGGATATACAATGAGCAGTTCTTC.

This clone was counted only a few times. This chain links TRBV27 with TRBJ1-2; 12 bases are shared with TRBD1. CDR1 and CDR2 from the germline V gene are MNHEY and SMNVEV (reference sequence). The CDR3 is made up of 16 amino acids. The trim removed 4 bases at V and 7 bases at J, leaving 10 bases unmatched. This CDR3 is CASSSPGDRGRGGYTF. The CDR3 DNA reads TGTGCCAGCAGTTCCCCGGGGGACAGGGGGCGGGGTGGCTACACCTTC.

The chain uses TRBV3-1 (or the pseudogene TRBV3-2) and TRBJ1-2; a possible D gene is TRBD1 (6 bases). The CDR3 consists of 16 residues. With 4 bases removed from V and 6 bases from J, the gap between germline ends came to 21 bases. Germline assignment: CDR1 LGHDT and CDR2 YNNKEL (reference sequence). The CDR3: CASSPSFQGRENGYTF. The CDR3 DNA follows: TGTGCCAGCAGCCCCTCCTTCCAGGGGAGGGAGAATGGCTACACCTTC.

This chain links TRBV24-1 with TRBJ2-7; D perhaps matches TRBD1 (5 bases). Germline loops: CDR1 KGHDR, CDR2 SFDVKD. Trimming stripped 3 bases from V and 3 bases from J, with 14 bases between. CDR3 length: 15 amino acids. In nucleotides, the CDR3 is TGTGCCACCAGTGATCCCCATAGGGGAATCTACGAGCAGTACTTC. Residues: CATSDPHRGIYEQYF.

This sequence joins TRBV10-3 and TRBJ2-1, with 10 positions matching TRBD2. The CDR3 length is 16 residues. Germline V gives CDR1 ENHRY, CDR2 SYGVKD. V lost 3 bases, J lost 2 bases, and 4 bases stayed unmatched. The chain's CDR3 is CAISDTAGGPYNEQFF. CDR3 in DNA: TGTGCCATCAGTGATACAGCGGGAGGGCCCTACAATGAGCAGTTCTTC.

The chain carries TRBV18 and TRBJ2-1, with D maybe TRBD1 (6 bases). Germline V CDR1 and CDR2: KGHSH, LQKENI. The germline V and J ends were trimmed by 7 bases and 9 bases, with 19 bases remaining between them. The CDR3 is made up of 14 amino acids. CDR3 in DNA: TGTGCCAGCTGGGGGCAGGGATTACAAGGTGAGCAGTTCTTC. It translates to CASWGQGLQGEQFF.

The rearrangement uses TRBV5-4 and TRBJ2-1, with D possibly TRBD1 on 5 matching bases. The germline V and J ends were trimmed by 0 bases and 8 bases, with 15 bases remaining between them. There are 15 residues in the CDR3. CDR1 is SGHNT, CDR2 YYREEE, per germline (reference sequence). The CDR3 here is CASSLDAGKIYEQFF. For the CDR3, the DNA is TGTGCCAGCAGCTTGGATGCAGGGAAAATCTATGAGCAGTTCTTC. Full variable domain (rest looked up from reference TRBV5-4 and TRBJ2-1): ETGVTQSPTHLIKTRGQQVTLRCSSQSGHNTVSWYQQALGQGPQFIFQYYREEENGRGNFPPRFSGLQFPNYSSELNVNALELDDSALYLCASSLDAGKIYEQFFGPGTRLTVL.

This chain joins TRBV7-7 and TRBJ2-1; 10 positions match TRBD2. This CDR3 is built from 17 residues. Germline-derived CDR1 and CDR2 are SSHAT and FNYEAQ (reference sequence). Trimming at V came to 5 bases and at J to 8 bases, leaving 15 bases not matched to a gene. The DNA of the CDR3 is TGTGCCAGCAGCCCATTCCCAAGCGGGAGGGCATTTGATGAGCAGTTCTTC. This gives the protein CASSPFPSGRAFDEQFF.

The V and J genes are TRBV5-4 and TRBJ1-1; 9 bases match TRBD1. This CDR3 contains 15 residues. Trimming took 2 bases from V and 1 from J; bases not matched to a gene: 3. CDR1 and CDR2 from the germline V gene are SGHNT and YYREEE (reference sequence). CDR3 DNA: TGTGCCAGCAGCTTAGGACAGGGGCGGAACACTGAAGCTTTCTTT. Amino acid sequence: CASSLGQGRNTEAFF. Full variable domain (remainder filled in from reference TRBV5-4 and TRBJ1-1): ETGVTQSPTHLIKTRGQQVTLRCSSQSGHNTVSWYQQALGQGPQFIFQYYREEENGRGNFPPRFSGLQFPNYSSELNVNALELDDSALYLCASSLGQGRNTEAFFGQGTRLTVV.

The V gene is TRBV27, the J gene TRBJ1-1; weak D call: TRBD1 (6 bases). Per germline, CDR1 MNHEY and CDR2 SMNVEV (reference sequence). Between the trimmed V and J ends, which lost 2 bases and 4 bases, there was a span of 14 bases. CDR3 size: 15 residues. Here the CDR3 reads CASSLGGGRSTEAFF. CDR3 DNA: TGTGCCAGCAGTTTAGGGGGGGGGCGCTCCACTGAAGCTTTCTTT.

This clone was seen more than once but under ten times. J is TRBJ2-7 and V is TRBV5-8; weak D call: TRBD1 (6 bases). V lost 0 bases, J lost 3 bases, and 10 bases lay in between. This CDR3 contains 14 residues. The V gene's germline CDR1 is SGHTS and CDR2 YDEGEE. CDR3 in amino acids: CASSLAPGVYEQYF. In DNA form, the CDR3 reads TGTGCCAGCAGCTTGGCCCCAGGGGTCTACGAGCAGTACTTC.

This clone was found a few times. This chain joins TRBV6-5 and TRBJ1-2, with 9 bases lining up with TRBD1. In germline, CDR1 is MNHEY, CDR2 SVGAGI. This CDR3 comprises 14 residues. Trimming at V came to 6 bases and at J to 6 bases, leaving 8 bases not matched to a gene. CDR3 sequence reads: CASRDTGGADGYTF. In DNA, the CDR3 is TGTGCCAGCAGAGATACAGGGGGCGCGGATGGCTACACCTTC.

The CDR3 region has the DNA TGTGCCAGCAGCCATCTCTACAGGGGGCCTGGAAACACCATATATTTT. This encodes CASSHLYRGPGNTIYF. The chain is built from TRBV14 and TRBJ1-3, with 9 bases fitting TRBD1. This CDR3 is 16 amino acids long. Germline loops: CDR1 SGHDN, CDR2 FVKESK. The ends lost 3 bases at V and 2 bases at J; junction bases unmatched: 5.

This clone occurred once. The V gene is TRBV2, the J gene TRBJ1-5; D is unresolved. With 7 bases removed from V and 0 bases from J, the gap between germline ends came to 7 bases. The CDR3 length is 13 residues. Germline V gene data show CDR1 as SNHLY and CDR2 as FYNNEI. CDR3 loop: CASTRDSNQPQHF. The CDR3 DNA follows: TGTGCCAGCACTCGGGATAGCAATCAGCCCCAGCATTTT.

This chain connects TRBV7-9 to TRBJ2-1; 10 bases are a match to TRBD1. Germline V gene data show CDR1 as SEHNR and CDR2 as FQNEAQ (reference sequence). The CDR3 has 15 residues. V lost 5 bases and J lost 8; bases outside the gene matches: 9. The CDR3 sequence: CASSKTGTGVDEQFF. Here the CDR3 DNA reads TGTGCCAGCAGCAAAACCGGGACAGGGGTGGATGAGCAGTTCTTC. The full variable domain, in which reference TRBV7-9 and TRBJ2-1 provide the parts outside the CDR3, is DTGVSQNPRHKITKRGQNVTFRCDPISEHNRLYWYRQTLGQGPEFLTYFQNEAQLEKSRLLSDRFSAERPKGSFSTLEIQRTEQGDSAMYLCASSKTGTGVDEQFFGPGTRLTVL.

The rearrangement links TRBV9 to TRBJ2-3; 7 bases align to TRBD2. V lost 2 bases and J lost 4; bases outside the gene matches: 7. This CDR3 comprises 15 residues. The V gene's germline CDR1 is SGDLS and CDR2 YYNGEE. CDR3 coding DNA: TGTGCCAGCAGCGTGACTAGCTGGTCTTCAGATACGCAGTATTTT. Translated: CASSVTSWSSDTQYF.